The source of this TCR beta chain is a study of blood T cell repertoires in COVID-19. Study-wide background: Some COVID-19 samples were acute and others convalescent; all came from the United States, Italy and Spain. Sources were T cells, B-cell-depleted T cells, or PBMCs; the material itself was cDNA or gDNA.

V lost 3 bases and J lost 3; bases outside the gene matches: 11. The CDR3 consists of 16 residues. From germline, CDR1 is LNHDA and CDR2 SQIVND (reference sequence). Study processing details: Quantification of nucleated cells was approximated via reference gene primer amplification. The assay was immunoSEQ multiplex PCR, and TCRdb's table has in-frame clones only and misses some. Clone size and the V and J calls come from that table; the DNA yielded D and trimming. The table shows under 200,000 clones, with approximately 83% occurring only once. The rearrangement links TRBV19 to TRBJ2-7; 7 nucleotides match TRBD2. The origin of this receptor is a human donor with acute or convalescent COVID-19. The donor label of this sample is uncertain. The sequencing sample was made of peripheral blood. The CDR3 coding sequence is TGTGCCAGTAGTATCAAGGCGAGCGGGGATAACTACGAGCAGTACTTC. Protein sequence: CASSIKASGDNYEQYF.